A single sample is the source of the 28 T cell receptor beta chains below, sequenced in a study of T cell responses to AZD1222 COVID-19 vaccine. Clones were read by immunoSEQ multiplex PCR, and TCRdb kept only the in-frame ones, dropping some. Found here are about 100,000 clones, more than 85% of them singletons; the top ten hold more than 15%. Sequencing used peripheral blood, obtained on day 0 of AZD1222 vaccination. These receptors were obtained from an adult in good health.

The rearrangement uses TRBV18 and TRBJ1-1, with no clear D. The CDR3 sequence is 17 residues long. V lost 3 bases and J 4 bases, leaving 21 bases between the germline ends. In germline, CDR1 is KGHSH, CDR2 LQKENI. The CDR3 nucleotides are TGTGCCAGCTCACCCGGCAGCCCGGGAATTGGGAGCACTGAAGCTTTCTTT. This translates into CASSPGSPGIGSTEAFF.

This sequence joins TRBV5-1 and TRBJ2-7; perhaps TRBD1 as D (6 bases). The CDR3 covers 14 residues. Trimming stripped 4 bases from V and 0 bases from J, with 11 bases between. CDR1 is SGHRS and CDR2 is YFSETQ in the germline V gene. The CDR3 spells CASSILQGSYEQYF. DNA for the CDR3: TGCGCCAGCAGCATTCTACAGGGCTCCTACGAGCAGTACTTC.

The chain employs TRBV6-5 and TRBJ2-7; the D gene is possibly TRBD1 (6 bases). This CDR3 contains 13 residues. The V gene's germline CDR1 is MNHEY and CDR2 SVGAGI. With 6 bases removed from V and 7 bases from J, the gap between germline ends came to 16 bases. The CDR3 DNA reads TGTGCCAGCAGCCTAGAGGGGGTAGGAGAGCAGTACTTC. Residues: CASSLEGVGEQYF.

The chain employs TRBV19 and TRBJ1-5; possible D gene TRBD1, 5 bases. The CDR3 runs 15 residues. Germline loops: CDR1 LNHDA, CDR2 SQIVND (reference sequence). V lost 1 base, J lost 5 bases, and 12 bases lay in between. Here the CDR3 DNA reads TGTGCCAGTAGTATAGGACAGACTGGGGATCAGCCCCAGCATTTT. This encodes CASSIGQTGDQPQHF.

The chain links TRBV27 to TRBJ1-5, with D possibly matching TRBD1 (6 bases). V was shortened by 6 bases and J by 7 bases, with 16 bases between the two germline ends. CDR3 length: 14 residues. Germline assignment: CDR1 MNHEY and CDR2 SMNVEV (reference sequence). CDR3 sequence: CASRSGTQGQPQHF. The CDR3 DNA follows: TGTGCCAGCAGGTCCGGGACACAGGGACAGCCCCAGCATTTT.

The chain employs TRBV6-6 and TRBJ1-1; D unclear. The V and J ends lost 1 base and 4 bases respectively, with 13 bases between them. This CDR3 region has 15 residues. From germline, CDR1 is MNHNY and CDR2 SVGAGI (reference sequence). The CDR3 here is CASSYLASVVTEAFF. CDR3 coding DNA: TGTGCCAGCAGTTACTTAGCATCAGTGGTCACTGAAGCTTTCTTT.

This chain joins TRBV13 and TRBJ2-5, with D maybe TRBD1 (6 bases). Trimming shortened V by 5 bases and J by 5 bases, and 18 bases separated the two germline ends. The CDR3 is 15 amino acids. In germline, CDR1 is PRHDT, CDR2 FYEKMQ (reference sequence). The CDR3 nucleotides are TGTGCCAGCAGCCGTAACACAGGGATCGCGGAGACCCAGTACTTC. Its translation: CASSRNTGIAETQYF.

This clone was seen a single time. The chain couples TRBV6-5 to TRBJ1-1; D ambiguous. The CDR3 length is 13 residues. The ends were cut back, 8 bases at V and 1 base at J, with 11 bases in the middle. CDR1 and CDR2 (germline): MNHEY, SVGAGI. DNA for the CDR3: TGTGCCAGCCGGAGGGAATGGAACACTGAAGCTTTCTTT. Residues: CASRREWNTEAFF.

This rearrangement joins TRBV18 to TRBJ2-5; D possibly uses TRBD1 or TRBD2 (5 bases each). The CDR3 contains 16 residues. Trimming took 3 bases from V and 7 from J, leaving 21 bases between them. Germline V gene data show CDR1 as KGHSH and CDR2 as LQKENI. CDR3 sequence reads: CASSPRDGASMGTQYF. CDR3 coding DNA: TGTGCCAGCTCACCGAGGGACGGTGCCTCAATGGGGACCCAGTACTTC.

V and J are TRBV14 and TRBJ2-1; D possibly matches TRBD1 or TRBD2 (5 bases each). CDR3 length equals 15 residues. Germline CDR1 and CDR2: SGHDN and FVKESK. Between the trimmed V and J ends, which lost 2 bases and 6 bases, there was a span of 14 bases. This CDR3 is CASSQLGHGSNEQFF. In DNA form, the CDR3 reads TGTGCCAGCAGCCAACTGGGGCATGGGAGCAATGAGCAGTTCTTC.

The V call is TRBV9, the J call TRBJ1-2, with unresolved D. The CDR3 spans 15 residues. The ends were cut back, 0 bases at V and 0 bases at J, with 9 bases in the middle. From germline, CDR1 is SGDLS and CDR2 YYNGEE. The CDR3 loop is CASSVGSVANYGYTF. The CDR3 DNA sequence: TGTGCCAGCAGCGTAGGCAGTGTAGCTAACTATGGCTACACCTTC.

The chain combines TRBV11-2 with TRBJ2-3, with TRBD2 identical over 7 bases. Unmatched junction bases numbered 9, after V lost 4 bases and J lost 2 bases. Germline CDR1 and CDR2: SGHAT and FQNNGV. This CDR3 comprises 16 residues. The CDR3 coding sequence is TGTGCCAGCAGCTCCGCCGGGACTATATACACAGATACGCAGTATTTT. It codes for CASSSAGTIYTDTQYF.

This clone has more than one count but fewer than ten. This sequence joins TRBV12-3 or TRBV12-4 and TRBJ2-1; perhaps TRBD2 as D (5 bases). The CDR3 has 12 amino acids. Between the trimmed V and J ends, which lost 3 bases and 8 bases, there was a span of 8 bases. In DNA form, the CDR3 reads TGTGCCAGCAGTTTCTTTAGCGATGAGCAGTTCTTC. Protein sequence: CASSFFSDEQFF.

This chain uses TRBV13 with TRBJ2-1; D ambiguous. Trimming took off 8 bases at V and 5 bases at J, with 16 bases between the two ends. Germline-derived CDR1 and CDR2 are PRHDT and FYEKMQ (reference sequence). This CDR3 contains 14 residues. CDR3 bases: TGTGCCAGCTACAACGGGCTGCGGAACAATGAGCAGTTCTTC. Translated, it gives CASYNGLRNNEQFF.

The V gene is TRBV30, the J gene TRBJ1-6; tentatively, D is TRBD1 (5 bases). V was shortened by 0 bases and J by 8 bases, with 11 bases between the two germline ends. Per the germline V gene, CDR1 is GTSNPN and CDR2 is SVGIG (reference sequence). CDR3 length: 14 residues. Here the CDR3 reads CAWSVQGRDSPLHF. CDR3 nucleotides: TGTGCCTGGAGTGTACAAGGCAGGGATTCACCCCTCCACTTT. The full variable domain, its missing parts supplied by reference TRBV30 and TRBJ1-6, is SQTIHQWPATLVQPVGSPLSLECTVEGTSNPNLYWYRQAAGRGLQLLFYSVGIGQISSEVPQNLSASRPQDRQFILSSKKLLLSDSGFYLCAWSVQGRDSPLHFGNGTRLTVT.

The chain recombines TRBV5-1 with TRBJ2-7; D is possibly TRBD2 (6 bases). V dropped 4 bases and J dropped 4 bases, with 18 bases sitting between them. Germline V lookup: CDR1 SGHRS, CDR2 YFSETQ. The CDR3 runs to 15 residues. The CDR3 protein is CASSLSGSLVYEQYF. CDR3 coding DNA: TGCGCCAGCAGCCTAAGCGGGTCGCTCGTATACGAGCAGTACTTC.

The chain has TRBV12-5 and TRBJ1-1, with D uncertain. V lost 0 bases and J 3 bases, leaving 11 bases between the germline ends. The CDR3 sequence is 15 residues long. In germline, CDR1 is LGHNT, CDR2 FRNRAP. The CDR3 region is CASGLVLGSYTEAFF. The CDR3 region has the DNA TGTGCTAGTGGTTTGGTACTGGGCAGTTACACTGAAGCTTTCTTT.

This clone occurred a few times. CDR3 sequence: CASSLSQGSKETQYF. The DNA of the CDR3 is TGCGCCAGCAGCCTCAGCCAGGGGTCTAAAGAGACCCAGTACTTC. The chain has TRBV5-1 and TRBJ2-5, with a tentative D call TRBD1 (6 bases). The CDR3 loop spans 15 amino acids. Trimming stripped 4 bases from V and 3 bases from J, with 16 bases between. Germline assignment: CDR1 SGHRS and CDR2 YFSETQ.

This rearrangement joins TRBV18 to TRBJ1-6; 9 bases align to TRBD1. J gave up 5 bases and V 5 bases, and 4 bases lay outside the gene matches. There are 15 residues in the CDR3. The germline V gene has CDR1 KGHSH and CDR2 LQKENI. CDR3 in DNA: TGTGCCAGCTCATGGGGACAGGGAGATAATTCACCCCTCCACTTT. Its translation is CASSWGQGDNSPLHF.

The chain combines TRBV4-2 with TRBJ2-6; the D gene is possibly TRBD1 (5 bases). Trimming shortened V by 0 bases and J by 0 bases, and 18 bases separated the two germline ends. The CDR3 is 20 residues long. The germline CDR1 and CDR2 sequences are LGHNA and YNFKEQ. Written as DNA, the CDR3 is TGTGCCAGCAGCCAAGATTACAGGCGAGCCTCATTCTCTGGGGCCAACGTCCTGACTTTC. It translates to CASSQDYRRASFSGANVLTF.

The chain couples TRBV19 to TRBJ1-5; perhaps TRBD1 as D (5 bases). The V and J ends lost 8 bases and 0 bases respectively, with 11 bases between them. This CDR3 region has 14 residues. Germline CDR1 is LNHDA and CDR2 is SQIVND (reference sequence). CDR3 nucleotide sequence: TGTGCCAGTCGACGGGACGGTAGCAATCAGCCCCAGCATTTT. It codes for CASRRDGSNQPQHF.

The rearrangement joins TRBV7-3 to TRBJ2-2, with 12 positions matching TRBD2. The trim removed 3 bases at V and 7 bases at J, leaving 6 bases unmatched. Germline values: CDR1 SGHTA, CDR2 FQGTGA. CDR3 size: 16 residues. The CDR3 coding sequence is TGTGCCAGCAGCTTGGGACTAGCGGGCGGGGTCGGGGAGCTGTTTTTT. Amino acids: CASSLGLAGGVGELFF. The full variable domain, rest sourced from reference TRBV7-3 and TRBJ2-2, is GAGVSQTPSNKVTEKGKYVELRCDPISGHTALYWYRQSLGQGPEFLIYFQGTGAADDSGLPNDRFFAVRPEGSVSTLKIQRTERGDSAVYLCASSLGLAGGVGELFFGEGSRLTVL.

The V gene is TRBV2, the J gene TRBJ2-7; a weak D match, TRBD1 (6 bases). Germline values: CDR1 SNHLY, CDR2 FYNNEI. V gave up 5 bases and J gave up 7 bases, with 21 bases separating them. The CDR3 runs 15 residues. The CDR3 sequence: CASSPRGTPLGEQYF. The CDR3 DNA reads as TGTGCCAGCAGTCCTAGGGGGACACCTTTAGGGGAGCAGTACTTC.

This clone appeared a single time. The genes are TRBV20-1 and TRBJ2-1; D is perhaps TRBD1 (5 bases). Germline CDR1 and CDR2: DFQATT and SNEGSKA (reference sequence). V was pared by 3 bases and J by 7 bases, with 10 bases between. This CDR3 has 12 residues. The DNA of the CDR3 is TGCAGTGCTAGTTTGGCAGGGAATGAGCAGTTCTTC. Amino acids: CSASLAGNEQFF.

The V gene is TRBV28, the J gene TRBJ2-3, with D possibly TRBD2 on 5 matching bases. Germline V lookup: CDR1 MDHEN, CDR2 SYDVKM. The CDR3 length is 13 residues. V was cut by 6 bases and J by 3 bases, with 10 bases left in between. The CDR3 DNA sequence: TGTGCCAGCAGCCTCTCGGGAACAGATACGCAGTATTTT. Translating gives CASSLSGTDTQYF.

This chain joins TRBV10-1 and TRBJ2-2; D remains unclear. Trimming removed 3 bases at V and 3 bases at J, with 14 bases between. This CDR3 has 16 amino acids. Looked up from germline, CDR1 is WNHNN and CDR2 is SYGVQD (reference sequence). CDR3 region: CASSEWSSQHTGELFF. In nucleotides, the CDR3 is TGCGCCAGCAGTGAATGGTCTTCACAACACACCGGGGAGCTGTTTTTT.

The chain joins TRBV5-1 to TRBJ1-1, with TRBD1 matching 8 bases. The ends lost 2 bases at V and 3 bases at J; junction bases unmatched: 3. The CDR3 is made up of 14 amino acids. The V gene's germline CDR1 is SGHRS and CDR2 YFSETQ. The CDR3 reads CASSLQGGDTEAFF. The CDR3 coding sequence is TGCGCCAGCAGCTTACAGGGGGGAGACACTGAAGCTTTCTTT.

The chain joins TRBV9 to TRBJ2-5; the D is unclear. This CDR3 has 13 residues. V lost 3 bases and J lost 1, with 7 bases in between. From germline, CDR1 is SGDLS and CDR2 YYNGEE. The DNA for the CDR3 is TGTGCCAGCAGCGCGCGCCTCCAAGAGACCCAGTACTTC. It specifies CASSARLQETQYF.